This TCR beta chain appears in the sequencing data of a study of tissue T cells after allogeneic stem cell transplantation. Here immunoSEQ multiplex PCR was the method, and the copy in TCRdb shows in-frame clones only, minus some. The sample carries approximately 6,500 clones, around 60% recorded once. This CDR3 region has 11 residues. Germline V lookup: CDR1 MNHNS, CDR2 SASEGT. V lost 3 bases to trimming and J lost 7 bases, with 7 bases between them. The chain is built from TRBV6-1 and TRBJ2-7; D is perhaps TRBD2 (5 bases). The sequencing here drew on duodenum tissue, taken at autopsy. The clonotype comes from a woman between 18 and 50 years old with breast cancer. DNA for the CDR3: TGTGCCAGCAGTGATGAGGGTGAGCAGTACTTC. This sequence encodes CASSDEGEQYF.